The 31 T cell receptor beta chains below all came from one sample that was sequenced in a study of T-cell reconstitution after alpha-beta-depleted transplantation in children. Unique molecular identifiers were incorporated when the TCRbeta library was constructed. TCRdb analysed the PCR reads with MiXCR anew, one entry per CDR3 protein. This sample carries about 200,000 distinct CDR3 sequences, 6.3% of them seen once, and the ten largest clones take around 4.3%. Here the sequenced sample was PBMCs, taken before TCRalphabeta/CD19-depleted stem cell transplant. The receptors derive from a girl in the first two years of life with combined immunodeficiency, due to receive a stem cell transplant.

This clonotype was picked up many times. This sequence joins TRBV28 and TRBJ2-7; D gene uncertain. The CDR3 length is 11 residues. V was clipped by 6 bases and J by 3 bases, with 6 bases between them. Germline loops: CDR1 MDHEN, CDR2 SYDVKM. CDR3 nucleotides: TGTGCCAGCAGCTCATACTACGAGCAGTACTTC. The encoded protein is CASSSYYEQYF.

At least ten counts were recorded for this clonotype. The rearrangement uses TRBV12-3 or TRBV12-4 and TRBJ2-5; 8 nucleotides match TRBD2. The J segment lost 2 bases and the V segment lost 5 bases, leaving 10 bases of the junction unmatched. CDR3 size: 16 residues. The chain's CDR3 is CASSPIKSSGQETQYF. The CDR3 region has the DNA TGTGCCAGCAGTCCTATTAAATCTAGCGGGCAAGAGACCCAGTACTTC.

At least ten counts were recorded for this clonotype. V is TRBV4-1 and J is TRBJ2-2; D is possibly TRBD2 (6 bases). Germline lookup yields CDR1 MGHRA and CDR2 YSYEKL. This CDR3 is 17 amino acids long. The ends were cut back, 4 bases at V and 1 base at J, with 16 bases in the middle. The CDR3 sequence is CASSLYGGTVNTGELFF. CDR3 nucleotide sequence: TGCGCCAGCAGCCTATACGGCGGGACGGTGAACACCGGGGAGCTGTTTTTT.

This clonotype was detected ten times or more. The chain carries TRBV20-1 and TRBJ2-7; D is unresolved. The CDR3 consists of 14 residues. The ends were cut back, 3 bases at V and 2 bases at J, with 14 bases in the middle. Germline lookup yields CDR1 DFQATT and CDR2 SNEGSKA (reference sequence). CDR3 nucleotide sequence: TGCAGTGCTAGTCTCTTCGCGGAAGCCTACGAGCAGTACTTC. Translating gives CSASLFAEAYEQYF.

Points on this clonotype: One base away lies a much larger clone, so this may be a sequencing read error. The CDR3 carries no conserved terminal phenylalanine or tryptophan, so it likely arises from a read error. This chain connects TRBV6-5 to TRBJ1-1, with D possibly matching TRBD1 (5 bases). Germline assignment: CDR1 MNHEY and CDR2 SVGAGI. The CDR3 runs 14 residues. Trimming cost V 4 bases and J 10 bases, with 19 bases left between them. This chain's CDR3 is CASSLGGYTGGAFC. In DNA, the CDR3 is TGTGCCAGCAGTTTAGGAGGGTATACAGGCGGAGCTTTCTGT.

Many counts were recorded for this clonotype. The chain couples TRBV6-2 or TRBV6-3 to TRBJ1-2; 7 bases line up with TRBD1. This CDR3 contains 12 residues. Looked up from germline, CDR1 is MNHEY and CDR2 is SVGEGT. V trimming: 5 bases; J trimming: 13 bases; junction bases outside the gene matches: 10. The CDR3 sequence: CASSTGAFGITF. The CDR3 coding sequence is TGTGCCAGCAGTACAGGGGCGTTCGGTATCACCTTC.

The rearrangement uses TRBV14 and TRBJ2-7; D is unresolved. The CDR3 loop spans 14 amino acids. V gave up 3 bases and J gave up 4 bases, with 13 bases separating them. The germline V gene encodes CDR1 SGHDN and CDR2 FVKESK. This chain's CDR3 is CASSHGYLGYEQYF. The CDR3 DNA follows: TGTGCCAGCAGCCATGGTTACCTCGGGTACGAGCAGTACTTC. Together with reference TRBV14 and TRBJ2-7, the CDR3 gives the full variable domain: EAGVTQFPSHSVIEKGQTVTLRCDPISGHDNLYWYRRVMGKEIKFLLHFVKESKQDESGMPNNRFLAERTGGTYSTLKVQPAELEDSGVYFCASSHGYLGYEQYFGPGTRLTVT.

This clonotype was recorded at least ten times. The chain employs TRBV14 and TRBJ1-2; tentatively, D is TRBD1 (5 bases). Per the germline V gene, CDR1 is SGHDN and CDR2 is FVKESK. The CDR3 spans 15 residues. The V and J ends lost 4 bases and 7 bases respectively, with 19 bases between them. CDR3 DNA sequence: TGTGCCAGCAGCCGCCTCGACCTCAGGGACTGTGGCTACACCTTC. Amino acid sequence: CASSRLDLRDCGYTF.

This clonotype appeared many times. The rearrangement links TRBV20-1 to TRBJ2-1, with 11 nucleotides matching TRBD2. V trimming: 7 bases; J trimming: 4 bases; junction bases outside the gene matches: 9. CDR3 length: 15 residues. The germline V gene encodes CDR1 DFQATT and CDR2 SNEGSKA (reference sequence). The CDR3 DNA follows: TGCAGTGTCCGCTCCGGGACTAGCGGTTACAATGAGCAGTTCTTC. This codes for CSVRSGTSGYNEQFF.

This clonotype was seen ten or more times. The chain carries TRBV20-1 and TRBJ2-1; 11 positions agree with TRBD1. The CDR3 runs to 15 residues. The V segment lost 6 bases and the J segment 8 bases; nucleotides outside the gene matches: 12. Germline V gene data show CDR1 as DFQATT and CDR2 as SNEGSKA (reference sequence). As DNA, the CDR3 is TGCAGTGCCCGCAGCGGGGACAGGGGGTCGGATGAGCAGTTCTTC. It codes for CSARSGDRGSDEQFF.

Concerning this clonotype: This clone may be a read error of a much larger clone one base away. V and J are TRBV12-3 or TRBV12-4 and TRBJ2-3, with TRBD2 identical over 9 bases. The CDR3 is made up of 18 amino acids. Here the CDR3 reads CACSLFLSGGPLTDTQYF. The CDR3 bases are TGTGCCTGCAGTTTATTTTTGAGCGGGGGGCCTTTGACAGATACGCAGTATTTT.

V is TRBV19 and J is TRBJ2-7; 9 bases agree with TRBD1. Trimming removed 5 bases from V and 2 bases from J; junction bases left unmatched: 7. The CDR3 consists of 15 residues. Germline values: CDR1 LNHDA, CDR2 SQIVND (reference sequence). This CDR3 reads CASSVTGTGPYEQYF. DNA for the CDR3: TGTGCCAGTAGTGTCACCGGGACAGGGCCCTACGAGCAGTACTTC.

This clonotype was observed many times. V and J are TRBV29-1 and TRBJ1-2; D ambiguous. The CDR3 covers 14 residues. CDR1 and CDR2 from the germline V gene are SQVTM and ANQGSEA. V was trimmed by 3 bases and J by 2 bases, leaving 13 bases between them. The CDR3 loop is CSVDSRMLNYGYTF. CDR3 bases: TGCAGCGTTGATAGTAGGATGCTGAACTATGGCTACACCTTC.

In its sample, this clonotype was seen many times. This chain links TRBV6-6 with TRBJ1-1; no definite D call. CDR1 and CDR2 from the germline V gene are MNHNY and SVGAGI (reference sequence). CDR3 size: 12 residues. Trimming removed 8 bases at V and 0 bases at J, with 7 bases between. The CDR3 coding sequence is TGTGCCAGCGCGGCGATGAACACTGAAGCTTTCTTT. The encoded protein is CASAAMNTEAFF.

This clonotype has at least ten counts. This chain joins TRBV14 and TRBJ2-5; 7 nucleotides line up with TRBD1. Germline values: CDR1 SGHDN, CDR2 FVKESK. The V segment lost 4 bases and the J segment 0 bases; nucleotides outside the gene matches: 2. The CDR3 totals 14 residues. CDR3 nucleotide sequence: TGTGCCAGCAGCCCGACAGGGTACCAAGAGACCCAGTACTTC. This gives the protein CASSPTGYQETQYF.

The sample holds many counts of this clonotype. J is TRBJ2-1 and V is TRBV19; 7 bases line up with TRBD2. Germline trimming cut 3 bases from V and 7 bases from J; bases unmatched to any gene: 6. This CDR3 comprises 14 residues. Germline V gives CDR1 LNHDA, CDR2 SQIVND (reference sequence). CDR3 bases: TGTGCCAGTAGTATCTGGGGAGGGGAAAATGAGCAGTTCTTC. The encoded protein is CASSIWGGENEQFF. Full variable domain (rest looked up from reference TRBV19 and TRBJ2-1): DGGITQSPKYLFRKEGQNVTLSCEQNLNHDAMYWYRQDPGQGLRLIYYSQIVNDFQKGDIAEGYSVSREKKESFPLTVTSAQKNPTAFYLCASSIWGGENEQFFGPGTRLTVL.

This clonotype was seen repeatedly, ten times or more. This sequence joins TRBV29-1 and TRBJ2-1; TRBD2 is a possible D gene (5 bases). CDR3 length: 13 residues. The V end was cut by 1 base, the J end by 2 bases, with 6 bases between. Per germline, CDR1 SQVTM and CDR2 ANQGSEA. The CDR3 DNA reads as TGCAGCGTTGAAGCTAGCCCCTACAATGAGCAGTTCTTC. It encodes CSVEASPYNEQFF.

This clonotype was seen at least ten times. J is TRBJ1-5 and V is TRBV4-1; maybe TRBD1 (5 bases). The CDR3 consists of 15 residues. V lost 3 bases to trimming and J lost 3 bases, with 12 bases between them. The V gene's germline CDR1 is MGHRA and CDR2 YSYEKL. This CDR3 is CASSQGPGDNQPQHF. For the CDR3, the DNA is TGCGCCAGCAGCCAGGGACCTGGGGACAATCAGCCCCAGCATTTT.

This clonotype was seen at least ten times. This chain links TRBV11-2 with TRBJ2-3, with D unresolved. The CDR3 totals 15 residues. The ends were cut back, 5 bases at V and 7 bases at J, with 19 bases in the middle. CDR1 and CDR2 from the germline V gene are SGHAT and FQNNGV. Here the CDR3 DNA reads TGTGCCAGCAGCCTCGACCGACCCCAAATAAATACGCAGTATTTT. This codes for CASSLDRPQINTQYF.

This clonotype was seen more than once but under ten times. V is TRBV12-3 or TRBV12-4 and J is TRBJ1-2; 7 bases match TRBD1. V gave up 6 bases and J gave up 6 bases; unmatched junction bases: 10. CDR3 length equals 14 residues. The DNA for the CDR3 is TGTGCCAGCAGCCACACAGGGGAAGCGGATGGCTACACCTTC. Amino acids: CASSHTGEADGYTF.

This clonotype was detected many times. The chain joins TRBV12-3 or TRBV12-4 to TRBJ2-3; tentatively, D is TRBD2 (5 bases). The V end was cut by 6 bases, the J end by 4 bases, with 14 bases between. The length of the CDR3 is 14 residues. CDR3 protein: CASRTTTQADTQYF. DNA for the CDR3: TGTGCCAGCAGAACGACTACCCAAGCAGATACGCAGTATTTT.

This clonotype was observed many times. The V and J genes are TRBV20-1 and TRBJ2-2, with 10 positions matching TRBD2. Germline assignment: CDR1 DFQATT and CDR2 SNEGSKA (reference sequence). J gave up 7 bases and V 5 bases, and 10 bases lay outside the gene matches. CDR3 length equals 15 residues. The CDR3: CSAPITSGKGGELFF. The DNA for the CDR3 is TGCAGTGCTCCTATCACTAGCGGGAAGGGCGGGGAGCTGTTTTTT.

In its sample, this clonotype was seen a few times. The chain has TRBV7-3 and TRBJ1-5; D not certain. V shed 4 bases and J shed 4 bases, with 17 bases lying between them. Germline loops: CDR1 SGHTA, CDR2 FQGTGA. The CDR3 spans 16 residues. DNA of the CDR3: TGTGCCAGCAGCTCTACACGTCCTCACGGGAATCAGCCCCAGCATTTT. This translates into CASSSTRPHGNQPQHF.

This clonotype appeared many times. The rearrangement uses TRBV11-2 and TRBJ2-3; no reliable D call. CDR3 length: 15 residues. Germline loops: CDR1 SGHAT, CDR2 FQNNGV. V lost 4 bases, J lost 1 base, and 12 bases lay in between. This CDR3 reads CASSSYREGTDTQYF. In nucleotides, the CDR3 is TGTGCCAGCAGCTCCTACAGAGAGGGCACAGATACGCAGTATTTT.

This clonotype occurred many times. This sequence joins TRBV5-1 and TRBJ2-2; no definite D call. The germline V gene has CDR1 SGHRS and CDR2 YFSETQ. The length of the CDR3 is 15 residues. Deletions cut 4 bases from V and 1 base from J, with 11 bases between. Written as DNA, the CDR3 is TGCGCCAGCAGCCTGGCACTCGGGAACACCGGGGAGCTGTTTTTT. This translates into CASSLALGNTGELFF.

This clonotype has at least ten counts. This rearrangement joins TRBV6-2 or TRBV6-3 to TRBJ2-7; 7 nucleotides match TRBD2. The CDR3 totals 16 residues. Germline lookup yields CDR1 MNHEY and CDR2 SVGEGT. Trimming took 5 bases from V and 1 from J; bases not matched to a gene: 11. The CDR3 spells CASSAIRDYYSYEQYF. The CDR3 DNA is TGTGCCAGCAGTGCTATCCGGGACTATTATTCCTACGAGCAGTACTTC.

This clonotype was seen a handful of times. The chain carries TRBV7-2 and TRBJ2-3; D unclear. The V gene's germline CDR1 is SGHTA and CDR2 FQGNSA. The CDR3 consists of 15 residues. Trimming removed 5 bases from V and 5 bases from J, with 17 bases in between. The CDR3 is CASSHYLIKRDTQYF. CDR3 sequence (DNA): TGTGCCAGCAGCCATTATCTCATTAAGAGAGATACGCAGTATTTT.

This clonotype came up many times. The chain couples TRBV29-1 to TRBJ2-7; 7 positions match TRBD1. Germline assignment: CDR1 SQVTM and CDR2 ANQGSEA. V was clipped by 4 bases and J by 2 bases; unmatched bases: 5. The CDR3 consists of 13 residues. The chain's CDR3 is CSVVDRVPYEQYF. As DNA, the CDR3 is TGCAGCGTTGTTGACAGGGTACCCTACGAGCAGTACTTC.

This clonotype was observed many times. In DNA form, the CDR3 reads TGTGCCAGCAGCCGATTCCATACTAGCGGGAGGCGTTGGGATAGCTCCTACAATGAGCAGTTCTTC. It yields the protein CASSRFHTSGRRWDSSYNEQFF. The V call is TRBV14, the J call TRBJ2-1; 12 bases match TRBD2. Looked up from germline, CDR1 is SGHDN and CDR2 is FVKESK. This CDR3 has 22 amino acids. V lost 4 bases and J lost 0; bases outside the gene matches: 19.

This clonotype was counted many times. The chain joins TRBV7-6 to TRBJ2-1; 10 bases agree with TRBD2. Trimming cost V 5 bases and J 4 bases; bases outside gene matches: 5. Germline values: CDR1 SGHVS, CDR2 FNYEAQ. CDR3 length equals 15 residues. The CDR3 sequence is CASSPSGGDYNEQFF. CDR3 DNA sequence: TGTGCCAGCAGCCCAAGCGGGGGGGATTACAATGAGCAGTTCTTC.

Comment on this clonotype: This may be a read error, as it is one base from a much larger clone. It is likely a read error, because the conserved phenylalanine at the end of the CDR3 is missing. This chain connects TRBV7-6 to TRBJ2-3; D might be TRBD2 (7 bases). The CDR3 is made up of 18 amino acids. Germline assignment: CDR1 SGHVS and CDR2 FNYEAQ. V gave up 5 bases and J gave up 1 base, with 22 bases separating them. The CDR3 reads CASSPGGREYSGTDTQYC. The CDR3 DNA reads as TGTGCCAGCAGCCCCGGGGGGCGGGAGTATTCGGGCACAGATACGCAGTATTGT.